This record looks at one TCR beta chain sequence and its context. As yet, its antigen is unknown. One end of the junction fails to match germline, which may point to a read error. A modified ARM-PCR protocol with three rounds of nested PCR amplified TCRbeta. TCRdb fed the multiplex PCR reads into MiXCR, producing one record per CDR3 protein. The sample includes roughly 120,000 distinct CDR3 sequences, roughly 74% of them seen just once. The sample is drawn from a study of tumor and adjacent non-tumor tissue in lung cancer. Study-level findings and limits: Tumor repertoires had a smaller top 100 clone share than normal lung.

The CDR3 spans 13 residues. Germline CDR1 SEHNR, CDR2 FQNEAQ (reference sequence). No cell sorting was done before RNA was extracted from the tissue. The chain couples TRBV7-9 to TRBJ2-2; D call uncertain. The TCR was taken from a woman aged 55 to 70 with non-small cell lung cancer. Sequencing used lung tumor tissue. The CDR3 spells CASNLTASEELLF. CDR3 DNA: TGTGCCAGCAACTTAACGGCTTCCGAGGAGCTGTTATTT.